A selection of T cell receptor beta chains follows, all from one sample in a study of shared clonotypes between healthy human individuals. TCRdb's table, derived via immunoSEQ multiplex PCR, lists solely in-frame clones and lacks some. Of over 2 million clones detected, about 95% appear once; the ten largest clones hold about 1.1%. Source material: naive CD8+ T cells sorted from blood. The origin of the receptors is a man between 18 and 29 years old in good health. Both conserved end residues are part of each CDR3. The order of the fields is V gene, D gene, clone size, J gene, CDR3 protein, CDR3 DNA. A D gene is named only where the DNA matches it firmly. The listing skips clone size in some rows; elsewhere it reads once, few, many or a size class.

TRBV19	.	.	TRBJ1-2	CASRFGAGYTF	TGTGCCAGCCGGTTTGGGGCCGGCTACACCTTC
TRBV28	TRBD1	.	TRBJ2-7	CASSPLRQGAYEQYF	TGTGCCAGCAGTCCTCTTAGACAGGGGGCTTACGAGCAGTACTTC
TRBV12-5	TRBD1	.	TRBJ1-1	CASGLHRGQIGTEAFF	TGTGCTAGTGGTTTGCACAGGGGGCAGATAGGCACTGAAGCTTTCTTT
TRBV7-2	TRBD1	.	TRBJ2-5	CASSWPGGQETQYF	TGTGCCAGCAGCTGGCCAGGGGGCCAAGAGACCCAGTACTTC
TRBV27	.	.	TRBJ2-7	CASSPLQGGEQYF	TGTGCCAGCAGTCCGCTTCAGGGTGGCGAGCAGTACTTC
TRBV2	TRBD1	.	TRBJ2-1	CASRTGAYNEQFF	TGTGCCAGCCGGACAGGGGCGTACAATGAGCAGTTCTTC
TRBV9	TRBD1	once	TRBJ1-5	CASSAGTDDQPQHF	TGTGCCAGCAGCGCAGGGACAGATGATCAGCCCCAGCATTTT
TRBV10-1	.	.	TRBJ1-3	CASLPGNTIYF	TGCGCCAGCTTACCCGGAAACACCATATATTTT
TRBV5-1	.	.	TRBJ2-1	CASSFSWGGFGDNEQFF	TGCGCCAGCAGCTTTTCCTGGGGAGGCTTTGGGGACAATGAGCAGTTCTTC
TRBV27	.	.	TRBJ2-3	CASSLGLTSTDTQYF	TGTGCCAGCAGTTTAGGGCTTACCAGCACAGATACGCAGTATTTT
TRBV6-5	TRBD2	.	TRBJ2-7	CASSLAGGINEQYF	TGTGCCAGCAGCCTAGCGGGAGGGATAAACGAGCAGTACTTC
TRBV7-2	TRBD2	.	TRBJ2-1	CASSLDPTSGSKDEQFF	TGTGCCAGCAGCTTAGACCCGACTAGCGGGAGCAAAGATGAGCAGTTCTTC
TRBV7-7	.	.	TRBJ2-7	CASSLFKGYEQYF	TGTGCTAGCAGCTTATTTAAGGGGTACGAGCAGTACTTC
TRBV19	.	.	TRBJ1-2	CASSMGQWVDGGYTF	TGTGCCAGTAGTATGGGTCAGTGGGTCGACGGGGGCTACACCTTC
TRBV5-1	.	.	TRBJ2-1	CASGGSYNEQFF	TGCGCCAGCGGGGGCAGTTACAATGAGCAGTTCTTC